The clone carrying this T cell receptor (beta chain) was found many times. What it binds is not known. V was trimmed by 0 bases and J by 0 bases, leaving 15 bases between them. Per germline, CDR1 LGHDT and CDR2 YNNKEL (reference sequence). The CDR3 extends over 19 amino acids. Unique molecular identifiers featured in how the TCRbeta library was prepared. TCRdb itself ran the PCR reads through MiXCR, one entry per CDR3 protein. The sample lists some 70,000 distinct CDR3 sequences, approximately 4.4% occurring once. This specimen belongs to a study of T-cell reconstitution after alpha-beta-depleted transplantation in children. Study-level results: T cells produced anew were the main source of T-cell counts and diversity one year after transplant.

The gene calls are TRBV3-1 and TRBJ1-6; D may be TRBD1 (5 bases). The origin of this receptor is a boy younger than two who had a stem cell transplant for acute myeloid leukemia, so the T cells may come from the graft donor. Sample: PBMCs, mostly from graft donor cells, taken 180 days after TCRalphabeta/CD19-depleted stem cell transplant. CDR3 in amino acids: CASSQERGLQNSYNSPLHF. CDR3 coding DNA: TGTGCCAGCAGCCAAGAGAGGGGCCTACAAAACTCCTATAATTCACCCCTCCACTTT.